The rows below give T cell receptor beta chains drawn from one sample of a study of cytomegalovirus exposure and HLA in healthy donors. The data were produced by immunoSEQ multiplex PCR, yet TCRdb's version contains in-frame clones alone and is incomplete. The table has some 150,000 clones, 94% seen once. The sequenced sample consisted of PBMCs. All receptors come from a young man in good health and CMV-seropositive. The CDR3 runs from the conserved cysteine through the conserved F or W. Fields, in order: CDR3 protein, CDR3 DNA, clone size, J gene, D gene, V gene, CDR3 length. D genes are given only for firm matches. Clone size is not always given. Where it is, it says once, few, many or a class for expanded clones.

CDR3: CASTPVGGRNTEAFF
DNA: TGTGCCAGCACCCCAGTGGGAGGCAGGAACACTGAAGCTTTCTTT
size: NA
J: TRBJ1-1
D: NA
V: TRBV6-1
length: 15

CDR3: CATKGGSSYNEQFF
DNA: TGTGCCACCAAGGGGGGGAGCTCCTACAATGAGCAGTTCTTC
size: NA
J: TRBJ2-1
D: NA
V: TRBV27
length: 14

CDR3: CASTAGGNTEAFF
DNA: TGTGCCAGCACCGCCGGGGGGAACACTGAAGCTTTCTTT
size: NA
J: TRBJ1-1
D: NA
V: TRBV6-1
length: 13

CDR3: CASSLVAGVGTGELFF
DNA: TGTGCCAGCAGCCTAGTAGCGGGAGTCGGCACCGGGGAGCTGTTTTTT
size: NA
J: TRBJ2-2
D: TRBD2
V: TRBV5-4
length: 16

CDR3: CASSQSGREHNEQFF
DNA: TGTGCCAGCAGCCAAAGCGGGAGGGAGCACAATGAGCAGTTCTTC
size: NA
J: TRBJ2-1
D: TRBD2
V: TRBV11-3
length: 15

CDR3: CATARHPPGGTHYNEQFF
DNA: TGTGCCACTGCGCGCCATCCCCCAGGCGGGACTCACTACAATGAGCAGTTCTTC
size: NA
J: TRBJ2-1
D: NA
V: TRBV7-9
length: 18

CDR3: CASRTYREGYTF
DNA: TGTGCCAGCAGGACCTACAGAGAGGGCTACACCTTC
size: NA
J: TRBJ1-2
D: NA
V: TRBV6-1
length: 12

CDR3: CATSEGTSGYYEQYF
DNA: TGTGCCACCAGCGAAGGGACTAGCGGGTACTACGAGCAGTACTTC
size: NA
J: TRBJ2-7
D: TRBD2
V: TRBV15
length: 15

CDR3: CAWSVTGLAFSGELFF
DNA: TGTGCCTGGAGTGTGACAGGACTAGCGTTTTCCGGGGAGCTGTTTTTT
size: NA
J: TRBJ2-2
D: TRBD2
V: TRBV30
length: 16

CDR3: CASSPYRDFYGYTF
DNA: TGCGCCAGCAGCCCCTATCGGGATTTCTATGGCTACACCTTC
size: NA
J: TRBJ1-2
D: NA
V: TRBV5-1
length: 14

CDR3: CSAQDGIEAFF
DNA: TGCAGTGCTCAGGACGGGATTGAAGCTTTCTTT
size: once
J: TRBJ1-1
D: NA
V: TRBV20-1
length: 11

CDR3: CAWSVTRVGSPLHF
DNA: TGTGCCTGGAGTGTTACCAGGGTGGGATCACCCCTCCACTTT
size: NA
J: TRBJ1-6
D: NA
V: TRBV30
length: 14

CDR3: CASILGGSQYF
DNA: TGTGCCAGCATTCTGGGGGGAAGCCAGTACTTC
size: NA
J: TRBJ2-5
D: NA
V: TRBV7-8
length: 11

CDR3: CASSRVNRVQTQYF
DNA: TGCGCCAGCAGCCGAGTAAACAGGGTACAGACCCAGTACTTC
size: NA
J: TRBJ2-5
D: NA
V: TRBV4-1
length: 14

CDR3: CASSPGAPVEQFF
DNA: TGTGCCAGCAGCCCTGGGGCCCCAGTTGAGCAGTTCTTC
size: NA
J: TRBJ2-1
D: NA
V: TRBV28
length: 13

CDR3: CASSFSSGLDEQYF
DNA: TGTGCCAGCAGCTTTTCTAGCGGGCTCGACGAGCAGTACTTC
size: NA
J: TRBJ2-7
D: TRBD2
V: TRBV5-5
length: 14

CDR3: CACQRGLAGDEQYF
DNA: TGTGCCTGCCAAAGGGGACTAGCGGGAGACGAGCAGTACTTC
size: few
J: TRBJ2-7
D: TRBD2
V: TRBV30
length: 14

CDR3: CASSEFFGGGDGYTF
DNA: TGTGCCAGCAGTGAATTTTTCGGTGGCGGTGATGGCTACACCTTC
size: NA
J: TRBJ1-2
D: NA
V: TRBV25-1
length: 15

CDR3: CASSIRQQDLRGEKLFF
DNA: TGTGCCAGTAGTATTCGGCAGCAGGATCTTCGGGGTGAAAAACTGTTTTTT
size: NA
J: TRBJ1-4
D: NA
V: TRBV19
length: 17

CDR3: CASSLSNMLQEFF
DNA: TGTGCCAGCAGCCTGAGTAACATGCTCCAGGAGTTCTTC
size: NA
J: TRBJ2-1
D: NA
V: TRBV7-9
length: 13

CDR3: CASSSLLSGRRNEQFF
DNA: TGCGCCAGCAGCTCCCTACTGAGCGGGCGGCGCAATGAGCAGTTCTTC
size: NA
J: TRBJ2-1
D: NA
V: TRBV5-1
length: 16

CDR3: CASSFGGGYGYTF
DNA: TGTGCCAGCAGTTTTGGGGGGGGCTATGGCTACACCTTC
size: NA
J: TRBJ1-2
D: NA
V: TRBV28
length: 13

CDR3: CASSKAGRGSNQPQHF
DNA: TGTGCCAGCAGCAAGGCGGGGAGAGGAAGCAATCAGCCCCAGCATTTT
size: NA
J: TRBJ1-5
D: NA
V: TRBV27
length: 16

CDR3: CASSSQGDEQFF
DNA: TGTGCCAGCAGCTCACAGGGTGATGAGCAGTTCTTC
size: once
J: TRBJ2-1
D: NA
V: TRBV7-3
length: 12

CDR3: CASSLTFYGYTF
DNA: TGTGCCAGCAGCCTAACCTTCTATGGCTACACCTTC
size: once
J: TRBJ1-2
D: NA
V: TRBV28
length: 12

CDR3: CASSDFGYANTGELFF
DNA: TGTGCCAGCAGTGATTTCGGGTACGCGAACACCGGGGAGCTGTTTTTT
size: NA
J: TRBJ2-2
D: NA
V: TRBV25-1
length: 16

CDR3: CSVTRDRGVVEQYF
DNA: TGCAGCGTTACCCGGGACAGGGGAGTCGTCGAGCAGTACTTC
size: NA
J: TRBJ2-7
D: TRBD1
V: TRBV29-1
length: 14

CDR3: CASSRAGNEKLFF
DNA: TGTGCCAGCTCACGGGCAGGGAATGAAAAACTGTTTTTT
size: NA
J: TRBJ1-4
D: NA
V: TRBV18
length: 13

CDR3: CASKFGGSSGANVLTF
DNA: TGTGCCAGCAAATTCGGGGGGTCCTCTGGGGCCAACGTCCTGACTTTC
size: NA
J: TRBJ2-6
D: TRBD2
V: TRBV27
length: 16

CDR3: CASSSDNQNTGELFF
DNA: TGTGCCAGCTCATCGGACAATCAGAACACCGGGGAGCTGTTTTTT
size: once
J: TRBJ2-2
D: NA
V: TRBV18
length: 15

CDR3: CASSTVLAGELFF
DNA: TGTGCCAGCAGCACGGTTCTGGCCGGGGAGCTGTTTTTT
size: NA
J: TRBJ2-2
D: NA
V: TRBV28
length: 13

CDR3: CASSSPETDLPTNEKLFF
DNA: TGTGCCAGCAGCTCTCCGGAGACAGACCTTCCAACTAATGAAAAACTGTTTTTT
size: many
J: TRBJ1-4
D: NA
V: TRBV7-9
length: 18

CDR3: CASSLRTQETQYF
DNA: TGTGCCAGCAGCTTAAGGACTCAAGAGACCCAGTACTTC
size: NA
J: TRBJ2-5
D: NA
V: TRBV11-2
length: 13

CDR3: CASSFKSNQPQHF
DNA: TGTGCCAGCAGTTTTAAAAGCAATCAGCCCCAGCATTTT
size: once
J: TRBJ1-5
D: NA
V: TRBV27
length: 13

CDR3: CASSLDGSNTEAFF
DNA: TGTGCCAGCAGTTTAGATGGCTCCAACACTGAAGCTTTCTTT
size: NA
J: TRBJ1-1
D: NA
V: TRBV28
length: 14

CDR3: CASSLLGHYTDTQYF
DNA: TGCGCCAGCAGCTTATTGGGACACTACACAGATACGCAGTATTTT
size: NA
J: TRBJ2-3
D: NA
V: TRBV5-1
length: 15

CDR3: CASDKTGGVGTEAFF
DNA: TGTGCCAGCGACAAGACAGGGGGCGTGGGCACTGAAGCTTTCTTT
size: NA
J: TRBJ1-1
D: TRBD1
V: TRBV27
length: 15

CDR3: CASSYETGYGYTF
DNA: TGTGCCAGCAGTTACGAGACAGGGTACGGCTACACCTTC
size: NA
J: TRBJ1-2
D: TRBD1
V: TRBV6-6
length: 13

CDR3: CASSSPPSSGSSYNEQFF
DNA: TGTGCCAGCAGTTCGCCTCCCTCTAGCGGGAGCTCCTACAATGAGCAGTTCTTC
size: NA
J: TRBJ2-1
D: TRBD2
V: TRBV7-3
length: 18

CDR3: CASGKLAGSRNEQFF
DNA: TGTGCCAGCGGTAAGCTAGCGGGAAGTAGGAATGAGCAGTTCTTC
size: NA
J: TRBJ2-1
D: TRBD2
V: TRBV5-4
length: 15

CDR3: CASSLGGTGSEKLFF
DNA: TGTGCCAGCAGCTTAGGTGGGACAGGGAGCGAAAAACTGTTTTTT
size: NA
J: TRBJ1-4
D: TRBD1
V: TRBV11-2
length: 15